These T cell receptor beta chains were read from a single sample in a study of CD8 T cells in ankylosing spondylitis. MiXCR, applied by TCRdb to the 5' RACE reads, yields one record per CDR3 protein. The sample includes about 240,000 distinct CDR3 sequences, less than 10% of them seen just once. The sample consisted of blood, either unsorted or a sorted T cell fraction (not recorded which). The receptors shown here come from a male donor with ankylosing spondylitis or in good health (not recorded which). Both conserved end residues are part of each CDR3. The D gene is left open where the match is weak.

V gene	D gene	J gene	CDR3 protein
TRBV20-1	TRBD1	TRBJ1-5	CSAKLGQGMSNQPQHF
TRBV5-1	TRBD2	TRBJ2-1	CASSFLASGGYNEQFF
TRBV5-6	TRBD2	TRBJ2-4	CASSLERLAVSLDIQYF
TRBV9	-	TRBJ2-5	CASSVEGREAETQYF
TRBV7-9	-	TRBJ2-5	CASTRYQETQYF
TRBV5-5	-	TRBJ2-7	CASNSRESPQMQYF
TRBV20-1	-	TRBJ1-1	CSAAGGAITEAFF
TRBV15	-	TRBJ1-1	CATSTPGDTEAFF
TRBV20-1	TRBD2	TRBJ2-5	CTTTSGSPMETQYF
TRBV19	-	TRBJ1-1	CASSPRTAPNTEAFF
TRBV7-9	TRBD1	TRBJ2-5	CASSPYQGTEETQYF
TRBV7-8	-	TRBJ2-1	CASSALGTQQFF
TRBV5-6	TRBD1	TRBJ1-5	CASSFRGQVRNQPQHF
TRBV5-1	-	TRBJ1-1	CASSLYRMNTEAFF
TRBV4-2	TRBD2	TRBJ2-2	CASSHLIAGTDTGELFF
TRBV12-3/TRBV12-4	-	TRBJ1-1	CASSLSPFGNTEAFF
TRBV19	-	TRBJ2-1	CASSMGRGSYNEQFF
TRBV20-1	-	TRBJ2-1	CSAREVRAAYNEQFF
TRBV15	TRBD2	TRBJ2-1	CATSREKGLAGRDNEQFF
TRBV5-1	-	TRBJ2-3	CASSDLRGRDTQYF
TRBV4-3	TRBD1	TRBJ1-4	CASSRETGRKNEKLFF
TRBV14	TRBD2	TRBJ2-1	CASSQLLAGGRDEQFF
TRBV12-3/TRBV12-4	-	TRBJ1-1	CASSYRSNTEAFF
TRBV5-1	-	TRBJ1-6	CASSLEGPTMGSSPLHF
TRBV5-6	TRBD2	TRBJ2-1	CASSSGTSGNRRFF
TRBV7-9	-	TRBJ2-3	CASQRGTSTDTQYF
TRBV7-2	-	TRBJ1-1	CASSLGVGTHEAFF
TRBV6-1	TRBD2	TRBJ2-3	CASSMRGAEDTQYF
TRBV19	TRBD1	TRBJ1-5	CASSIRDRGPVYSNQPQHF
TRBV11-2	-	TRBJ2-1	CASSLRSQGGYNEQFF
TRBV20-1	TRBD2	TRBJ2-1	CSAKLAGVVYNEQFF
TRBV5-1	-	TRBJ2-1	CASSLVAGKSYNEQFF
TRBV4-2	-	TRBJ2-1	CASSSDWGGPNSYNEQFF
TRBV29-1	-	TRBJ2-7	CSVEVGELPYEQYF
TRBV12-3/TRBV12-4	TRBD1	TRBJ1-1	CASSLGTGSREAFF
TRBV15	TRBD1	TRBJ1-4	CATSRAQGATNEKLFF
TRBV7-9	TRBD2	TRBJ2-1	CASSFPSGGDYNEQFF
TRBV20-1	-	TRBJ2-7	CSARVEPGTASSYEQYF
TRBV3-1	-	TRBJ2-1	CASTLSGTSYNEQFF
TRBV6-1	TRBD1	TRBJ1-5	CASSRSGGSGNQPQHF
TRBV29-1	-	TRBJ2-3	CSVDSTVGDTQYF
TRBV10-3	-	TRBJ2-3	CAISETGPDTQYF
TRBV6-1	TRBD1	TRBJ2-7	CASRQAGTAYEQYF
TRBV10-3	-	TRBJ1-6	CAISESEKNFPLHF
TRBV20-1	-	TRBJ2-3	CSARRGADTQYF
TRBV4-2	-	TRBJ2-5	CASSQRHGIQETQYF
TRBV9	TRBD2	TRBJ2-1	CASSAPSGRGYNEQFF
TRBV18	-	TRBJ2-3	CASSPRAIWGAAGTDTQYF
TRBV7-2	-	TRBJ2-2	CASSPRRTLTGELFF
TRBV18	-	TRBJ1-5	CASSSDPLGPRHF
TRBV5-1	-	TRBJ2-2	CASSLGGTNTGELFF
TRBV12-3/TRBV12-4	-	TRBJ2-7	CASTDARVMYEQYF
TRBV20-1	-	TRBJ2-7	CSARGGGFYEQYF
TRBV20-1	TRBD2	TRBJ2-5	CSARNPLSREGGRKETQYF
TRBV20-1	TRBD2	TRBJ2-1	CSAPVHGGGLNEQFF
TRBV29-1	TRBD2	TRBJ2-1	CSGGLAGGYNEQFF
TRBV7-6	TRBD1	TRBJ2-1	CASSLPGQGYNEQFF
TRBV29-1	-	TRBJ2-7	CSVEDQERDYEQYF
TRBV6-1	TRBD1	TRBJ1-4	CASSHGQGRPLKLFF
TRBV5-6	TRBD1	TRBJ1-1	CASSFGTGNTEAFF